This T cell receptor (beta chain) was captured in a study of T cell responses to AZD1222 COVID-19 vaccine listed by TCRdb under 2021. Background on the whole study: TCR sequencing was performed for roughly 240 trial participants, of whom 207 were given two doses of AZD1222 and around 25 were given two doses of MenACWY control vaccine. Trial participants were enrolled by age into subgroups of 18-55, 56-69 and 70-plus years, and 148, 28 and 57 TCR-sequenced participants, respectively, were included in these subgroups.

Overall study results and their limits: Epitopes outside the regions mutated in the B.1.351 and B.1.1.7 variants were reportedly recognized by nearly half of the unique spike-specific TCRs. Participants were mostly white British and included more females than males, and it was suggested by the authors that clonal diversity may have been underestimated. Only six AZD1222 recipients were SARS-CoV-2 seropositive at baseline, limiting conclusions about previously exposed vaccinees. In the small 56-69-year group, the increase in depth fell short of significance, most likely because of low power. After two AZD1222 doses, both the breadth and the depth of spike-specific TCRs were significantly higher than at day 0 and than in MenACWY recipients. Because no day 14 peak-response samples were available, the repertoires could be characterized only after the peak T cell response. Vaccine-associated CD4 TCRs spanned the whole spike protein, with dominant responses in regions 160-218 and 743-854.

This specimen's time point label, interpreted: baseline before first vaccination. The treatment or condition label corresponds to: meningococcal conjugate vaccine given as trial control. Vaccinee samples were obtained from the UK trials COV001 and COV002, which included a single-blind randomized controlled phase 2/3 trial of AZD1222 (ChAdOx1 nCoV-19) in healthy adults. For TCRbeta chain sequencing, PBMC samples were collected from trial participants at day 0 and at day 28 after the second dose. Of note for this clone: Its specific antigen is unknown. The sample holds no much larger clone one base away, and base qualities are not on file.

The CDR3 has 14 amino acids, counting the end cysteine and phenylalanine. The DNA shown is the 42-base CDR3, in frame from base 1. For CDR1 and CDR2, the germline V gene (reference sequence) lists LNHDA and SQIVND. V is shortened by 10 bases, J by 0 bases, and the region joining them spans 12 bases. The CDR3 regions of human TCRbeta chains were analyzed by immunosequencing. The original methods were these. Repertoire TCRs were checked for matches against a reference library of SARS-CoV-2-specific TCRs that had been generated using the MIRA antigen-specificity platform. Breadth meant the fraction of unique TCRs that were SARS-CoV-2-associated, whereas depth meant the fraction of total T cells that were SARS-CoV-2-associated. Using the MIRA data, each spike-specific TCR was assigned both to the spike region to which the TCR was reactive and to a CD4 or CD8 class. Log10-transformed breadth and depth values were compared by one-way ANOVA with Sidak's multiple comparisons tests. Entries here come from immuneACCESS through TCRdb and include only in-frame sequences with V and J called. Some clones fail to appear in such tables; in the studies checked, an unresolved V gene covers under half of the shortfall, and the cause of the remainder is unknown. D and trimming come from the DNA, and the V and J calls and clone size come from that table. This sample holds under 250,000 clones; approximately 94% were observed only once. The ten largest make up about 1% of the sample.

This material consisted of peripheral blood, taken on day 0 of MenACWY control vaccination. The clonotype comes from an adult in good health. The V and J segments used are TRBV19 and TRBJ1-4; there is no confident call for the D gene. The base sequence is TGTGCCACCCTAGGATCAGCAACTAATGAAAAACTGTTTTTT. This encodes CATLGSATNEKLFF. Here the CDR3 is joined to the reference TRBV19 and TRBJ1-4 genes, and the full variable domain is: DGGITQSPKYLFRKEGQNVTLSCEQNLNHDAMYWYRQDPGQGLRLIYYSQIVNDFQKGDIAEGYSVSREKKESFPLTVTSAQKNPTAFYLCATLGSATNEKLFFGSGTQLSVL.